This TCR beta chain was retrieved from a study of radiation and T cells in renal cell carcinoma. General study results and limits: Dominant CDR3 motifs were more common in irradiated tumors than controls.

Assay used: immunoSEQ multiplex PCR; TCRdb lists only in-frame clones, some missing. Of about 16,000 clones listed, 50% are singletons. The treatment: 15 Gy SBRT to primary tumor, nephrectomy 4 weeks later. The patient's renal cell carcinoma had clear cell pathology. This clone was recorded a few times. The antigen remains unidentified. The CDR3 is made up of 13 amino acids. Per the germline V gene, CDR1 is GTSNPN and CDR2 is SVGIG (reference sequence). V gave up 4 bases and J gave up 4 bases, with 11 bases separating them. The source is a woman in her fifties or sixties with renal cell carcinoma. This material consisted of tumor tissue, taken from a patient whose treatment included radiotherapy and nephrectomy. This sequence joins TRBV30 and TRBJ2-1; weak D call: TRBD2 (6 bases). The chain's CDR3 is CAWTLGRYNEQFF. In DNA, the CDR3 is TGTGCCTGGACCCTTGGGAGGTACAATGAGCAGTTCTTC.